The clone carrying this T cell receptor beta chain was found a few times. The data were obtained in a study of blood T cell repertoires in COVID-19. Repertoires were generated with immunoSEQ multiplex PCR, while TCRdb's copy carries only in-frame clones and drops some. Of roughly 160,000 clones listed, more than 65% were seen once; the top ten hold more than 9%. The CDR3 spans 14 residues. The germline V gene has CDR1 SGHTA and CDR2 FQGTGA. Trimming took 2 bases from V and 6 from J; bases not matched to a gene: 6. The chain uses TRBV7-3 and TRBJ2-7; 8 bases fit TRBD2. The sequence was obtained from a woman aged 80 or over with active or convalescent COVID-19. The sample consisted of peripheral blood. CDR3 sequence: CASSLGLALSEQYF. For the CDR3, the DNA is TGTGCCAGCAGCTTAGGACTAGCCCTCTCCGAGCAGTACTTC. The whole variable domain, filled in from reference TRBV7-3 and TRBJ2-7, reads GAGVSQTPSNKVTEKGKYVELRCDPISGHTALYWYRQSLGQGPEFLIYFQGTGAADDSGLPNDRFFAVRPEGSVSTLKIQRTERGDSAVYLCASSLGLALSEQYFGPGTRLTVT.